This T cell receptor beta chain stems from a study of response to subunit inactivated influenza vaccine (dated by TCRdb to 2017 to 2018). Some background on the complete study: Deep quantitative profiling of the T cell receptor repertoire was used in the study to follow responses to a trivalent subunit inactivated influenza vaccine.

Receptor libraries were prepared by RT-PCR. Instrument used: Illumina HiSeq 2500. Clones were called with MiXCR by TCRdb after fastp trimmed the public reads at Q25, and only in-frame beta chains were retained. One record per CDR3 amino acid sequence lists the most common genes and DNA. Within this sample are 500,000 or so distinct CDR3 sequences, with approximately 16% of them counted one time only. In total, the top ten clones hold less than 4% of the sample. The paper as a whole reports these results and caveats: The authors proposed that each seasonal influenza vaccination may bring in only a limited number of new T cells.

This clonotype turned up a few times. The target of this receptor is not known. No base quality information exists; no much larger clone differs at one position. The trim is 0 bases for V and 2 bases for J, with a gap of 14 bases between the germline ends. CDR1 MNHEY and CDR2 SVGEGT were looked up in the germline V gene. Counted from cysteine to phenylalanine, this CDR3 has 16 amino acids. The read is trimmed to its CDR3 DNA, 48 bases read in frame from base 1. The sequenced sample was CD4+ T cells sorted from PBMCs, obtained around 25 months after vaccination. The source of this sequence is a man between 50 and 70 years old who received an inactivated influenza vaccine. Donor details come from another sample of the same person, matched by shared clones. The sequence joins TRBV6-2 or TRBV6-3 to TRBJ2-7; possibly the D gene is TRBD2, per 5 matching bases. The bases read TGTGCCAGCAGTTACTCGCTCAGAGGGTTGACCTACGAGCAGTACTTC. It encodes CASSYSLRGLTYEQYF.